Presented here are 17 T cell receptor beta chains from one specimen sequenced in a study of blood T cell repertoires in COVID-19. Clones were read by immunoSEQ multiplex PCR, and TCRdb kept only the in-frame ones, dropping some. The data hold 170,000 or so clones, with roughly nine tenths observed a single time. The sequencing input was peripheral blood. The receptors come from a man between 45 and 60 years old with acute or convalescent COVID-19.

The J gene is TRBJ1-6, the V gene TRBV7-2; D is undetermined. The V gene lost 0 bases and the J gene lost 7 bases, with 10 bases spanning the gap. CDR3 length: 15 amino acids. In germline, CDR1 is SGHTA, CDR2 FQGNSA. The CDR3 spells CASSLAFGSNSPLHF. CDR3 nucleotide sequence: TGTGCCAGCAGCTTAGCGTTCGGGTCGAATTCACCCCTCCACTTT.

CDR3: CASSSRTASTEAFF. The CDR3 region has the DNA TGTGCCAGCAGCTCAAGGACAGCAAGCACTGAAGCTTTCTTT. J is TRBJ1-1 and V is TRBV9; perhaps TRBD1 as D (6 bases). The V end was cut by 4 bases, the J end by 4 bases, with 14 bases between. Per the germline V gene, CDR1 is SGDLS and CDR2 is YYNGEE. The CDR3 is made up of 14 amino acids.

This clone came up many times. V is TRBV27 and J is TRBJ2-7; 10 bases map to TRBD2. After removal of 5 bases from V and 2 bases from J, the junction contained 6 bases not matched to a gene. The CDR3 is made up of 15 amino acids. The germline gives CDR1 MNHEY, CDR2 SMNVEV (reference sequence). This CDR3 is CASSNLAGVTYEQYF. The DNA for the CDR3 is TGTGCCAGCAGTAACCTAGCGGGAGTAACCTACGAGCAGTACTTC.

This sequence joins TRBV19 and TRBJ2-3; 8 bases align to TRBD2. V trimming: 1 base; J trimming: 4 bases; junction bases outside the gene matches: 7. The CDR3 loop spans 16 amino acids. Germline-derived CDR1 and CDR2 are LNHDA and SQIVND (reference sequence). This CDR3 is CASSIAGGPGADTQYF. The CDR3 region has the DNA TGTGCCAGTAGTATAGCGGGAGGGCCAGGGGCAGATACGCAGTATTTT.

V gene TRBV7-9 combines with J gene TRBJ2-2, with a possible D match to TRBD2 (5 bases). Between the trimmed V and J ends, which lost 0 bases and 8 bases, there was a span of 10 bases. Germline values: CDR1 SEHNR, CDR2 FQNEAQ (reference sequence). The CDR3 contains 14 residues. CDR3 bases: TGTGCCAGCAGCTTAGCGGCCGGGAAAGGGGAGCTGTTTTTT. Translation gives CASSLAAGKGELFF.

V and J are TRBV19 and TRBJ2-5, with 9 bases aligning to TRBD1. Germline V gene lookup returns CDR1 LNHDA and CDR2 SQIVND (reference sequence). The J segment lost 5 bases and the V segment lost 3 bases, leaving 4 bases of the junction unmatched. The CDR3 has 14 amino acids. CDR3 amino acids: CASSIDRGRETQYF. The CDR3 region has the DNA TGTGCCAGTAGTATCGACAGGGGGAGGGAGACCCAGTACTTC.

DNA of the CDR3: TGTGCCAGCAGTTACCTAACAGGGCACACTGAAGCTTTCTTT. Translating it yields CASSYLTGHTEAFF. The J gene is TRBJ1-1, the V gene TRBV6-5; possibly TRBD1 for D (6 bases). Trimming took off 2 bases at V and 3 bases at J, with 10 bases between the two ends. Germline loops: CDR1 MNHEY, CDR2 SVGAGI. The CDR3 has 14 amino acids.

The chain links TRBV27 to TRBJ2-7; 15 bases map to TRBD2. Per the germline V gene, CDR1 is MNHEY and CDR2 is SMNVEV (reference sequence). With V trimmed by 4 bases and J by 0 bases, 1 base remained unmatched. This CDR3 is built from 16 residues. As DNA, the CDR3 is TGTGCCAGCAGTTGGACTAGCGGGAGGGTCTCCTACGAGCAGTACTTC. Protein: CASSWTSGRVSYEQYF.

CDR3 bases: TGCGCCAGCAGCCGAACAGGGGGAGATAATTCACCCCTCCACTTT. Its protein is CASSRTGGDNSPLHF. The chain combines TRBV4-3 with TRBJ1-6; the match to TRBD1 covers 8 bases. Per the germline V gene, CDR1 is LGHNA and CDR2 is YSLEER. This CDR3 region has 15 residues. With 4 bases clipped from V and 5 bases from J, the junction kept 4 bases outside the gene matches.

In regard to this clone: The junction does not match germline at one end; this may be a read error. Distinct nucleotide sequences in the sample also encode this CDR3. The CDR3 DNA sequence: TGTGCCAGCAGCTTATATGGTAGGGGCACTGAAGCCTTCTTT. Protein: CASSLYGRGTEAFF. The chain is built from TRBV7-3 and TRBJ1-1; D is possibly TRBD1 (5 bases). Germline assignment: CDR1 SGHTA and CDR2 FQGTGA. The CDR3 loop spans 14 amino acids. The entire variable domain, with the rest obtained from reference TRBV7-3 and TRBJ1-1, is as follows: GAGVSQTPSNKVTEKGKYVELRCDPISGHTALYWYRQSLGQGPEFLIYFQGTGAADDSGLPNDRFFAVRPEGSVSTLKIQRTERGDSAVYLCASSLYGRGTEAFFGQGTRLTVV.

J is TRBJ1-2 and V is TRBV28, with 8 bases lining up with TRBD1. Germline lookup yields CDR1 MDHEN and CDR2 SYDVKM. This CDR3 spans 15 amino acids. Losses at the gene ends were 5 bases for V and 4 bases for J; bases not matched to a gene: 9. The CDR3 DNA follows: TGTGCCAGCAGTCCAGGGACAGGTAGTATCTATGGCTACACCTTC. It encodes CASSPGTGSIYGYTF.

This clone was seen just once. The genes are TRBV27 and TRBJ1-2; D may be TRBD1 (5 bases). V was trimmed by 2 bases and J by 5 bases, leaving 12 bases between them. The CDR3 loop spans 14 amino acids. Germline lookup yields CDR1 MNHEY and CDR2 SMNVEV (reference sequence). DNA of the CDR3: TGTGCCAGCAGTTTAAGGGGCGCCGGGTATGGCTACACCTTC. This encodes CASSLRGAGYGYTF.

The CDR3 region is CATGRQGGGSTEAFF. Written as DNA, the CDR3 is TGTGCCACCGGTAGGCAGGGTGGGGGCAGCACTGAAGCTTTCTTT. The chain employs TRBV7-9 and TRBJ1-1, with D possibly being TRBD1 (6 bases). Germline lookup yields CDR1 SEHNR and CDR2 FQNEAQ (reference sequence). Trimming cost V 10 bases and J 4 bases, with 22 bases left between them. This CDR3 spans 15 amino acids.

The V call is TRBV4-3, the J call TRBJ1-2; 8 bases match TRBD1. V was clipped by 1 base and J by 4 bases; unmatched bases: 5. Germline V CDR1 and CDR2: LGHNA, YSLEER. There are 15 residues in the CDR3. DNA of the CDR3: TGCGCCAGCAGCCAAGGAGGACAGGGCATCTATGGCTACACCTTC. Amino acid sequence: CASSQGGQGIYGYTF.

This chain uses TRBV7-2 with TRBJ2-1; D is perhaps TRBD1 (6 bases). The germline V gene has CDR1 SGHTA and CDR2 FQGNSA. The CDR3 runs 13 residues. V was shortened by 1 base and J by 9 bases, with 10 bases between the two germline ends. The CDR3 loop reads CASSLVGAAEQFF. CDR3 sequence (DNA): TGTGCCAGCAGCTTAGTGGGGGCGGCTGAGCAGTTCTTC. The full variable domain, its missing parts supplied by reference TRBV7-2 and TRBJ2-1, is GAGVSQSPSNKVTEKGKDVELRCDPISGHTALYWYRQSLGQGLEFLIYFQGNSAPDKSGLPSDRFSAERTGGSVSTLTIQRTQQEDSAVYLCASSLVGAAEQFFGPGTRLTVL.

The J gene is TRBJ2-2, the V gene TRBV28; TRBD2 aligns across 7 bases. The CDR3 length is 14 residues. V dropped 6 bases and J dropped 5; count of bases not matched to a gene: 6. CDR1 MDHEN and CDR2 SYDVKM come from the germline V gene. In nucleotides, the CDR3 is TGTGCCAGCAGCACCGACGGGGGGACCGGGGAGCTGTTTTTT. It yields the protein CASSTDGGTGELFF. The entire variable domain, with the rest obtained from reference TRBV28 and TRBJ2-2, is as follows: DVKVTQSSRYLVKRTGEKVFLECVQDMDHENMFWYRQDPGLGLRLIYFSYDVKMKEKGDIPEGYSVSREKKERFSLILESASTNQTSMYLCASSTDGGTGELFFGEGSRLTVL.

The chain combines TRBV18 with TRBJ2-5; tentative D call: TRBD1 (5 bases). CDR1 is KGHSH, CDR2 LQKENI, per germline. With 5 bases removed from V and 5 bases from J, the gap between germline ends came to 9 bases. This CDR3 spans 12 amino acids. This CDR3 reads CASSYNRETQYF. CDR3 nucleotide sequence: TGTGCCAGCTCATACAACAGGGAGACCCAGTACTTC.